The clone carrying this TCR beta chain was observed a handful of times. Its antigen is currently unknown. The CDR3 is 14 amino acids. CDR1 and CDR2 from the germline V gene are LNHDA and SQIVND (reference sequence). These data belong to a study of shared clonotypes between healthy human individuals. Study-wide results and caveats: On the whole, naive subsets had larger estimated richness than memory subsets had.

Sequencing used immunoSEQ multiplex PCR; TCRdb keeps in-frame clones, though not all of them. The data show about 2.4 million clones, approximately 94% seen once. The TCR sequence derives from a young man in good health. Some clones in this sample may be carry-over from other donors' samples. The J gene is TRBJ1-5, the V gene TRBV19; D is perhaps TRBD1 (6 bases). The sequenced sample was naive CD4+ T cells from PBMCs. Subset meaning: CD45RA+ positively selected. CDR3 nucleotides: TGTGCTGGAGGGGGAGGGGCTCGCAATCAGCCCCAGCATTTT. The encoded protein is CAGGGGARNQPQHF.